This TCR beta chain was found in a study of CD8+ T cells in alopecia areata. The study, taken as a whole, reports: In lesional scalp, particularly from alopecia totalis/universalis, clonality was higher than in normal scalp.

With regard to this clone: The antigen remains unidentified.

Investigators isolated RNA and reverse transcribed it into cDNA to act as the sequencing template. TCRdb's copy holds only in-frame clones and misses some; the assay was immunoSEQ multiplex PCR. The sample carries tens of thousands of clones, approximately 50% recorded once. The V gene's germline CDR1 is SGDLS and CDR2 YYNGEE. The CDR3 totals 14 residues. Trimming stripped 0 bases from V and 7 bases from J, with 13 bases between. Both peripheral blood and punch biopsies of lesional scalp skin were obtained from patients who had alopecia areata. The TCR was taken from a human donor with alopecia areata. The material sequenced was NKG2D-high CD8+ T cells sorted from blood. V gene TRBV9 combines with J gene TRBJ1-2, with D possibly TRBD1 on 5 matching bases. DNA for the CDR3: TGTGCCAGCAGCGTAGGTGGCGGGGCCGGTGGCTACACCTTC. It is translated as CASSVGGGAGGYTF. Based on the CDR3 plus reference TRBV9 and TRBJ1-2, the full variable domain is DSGVTQTPKHLITATGQRVTLRCSPRSGDLSVYWYQQSLDQGLQFLIQYYNGEERAKGNILERFSAQQFPDLHSELNLSSLELGDSALYFCASSVGGGAGGYTFGSGTRLTVV.